These 3 T cell receptor beta chains came from one sample sequenced in a study of blood T cell repertoires in COVID-19. Data came from immunoSEQ multiplex PCR; TCRdb stores just in-frame clones and leaves some out. The sample shows 250,000 to 350,000 clones, about nine tenths of them seen only once. Sequencing was done on a sample of PBMCs or T cells enriched from blood (not recorded which). Every receptor here comes from a man in his sixties who had recovered from COVID-19.

This clone was seen only once. The V call is TRBV11-2, the J call TRBJ2-7, with D perhaps matching TRBD2 (6 bases). Trimming shortened V by 7 bases and J by 5 bases, and 21 bases separated the two germline ends. The CDR3 extends over 15 amino acids. Germline CDR1 is SGHAT and CDR2 is FQNNGV. The CDR3, as DNA: TGTGCCAGCACCTTCACTGACACGGGGGTCGACGAGCAGTACTTC. Its translation is CASTFTDTGVDEQYF.

This chain uses TRBV4-2 with TRBJ2-1, with D possibly TRBD1 on 7 matching bases. Germline V gene sequence: CDR1 LGHNA, CDR2 YNFKEQ. With 0 bases removed from V and 7 bases from J, the gap between germline ends came to 19 bases. The CDR3 spans 17 residues. For the CDR3, the DNA is TGTGCCAGCAGCCAAGATCAGGGGGGAGTGGTGAAAAATGAGCAGTTCTTC. Its translation: CASSQDQGGVVKNEQFF.

This chain uses TRBV7-8 with TRBJ2-3, with 9 positions matching TRBD2. CDR3 length: 15 amino acids. Germline CDR1 SGHVS, CDR2 FQNEAQ. The V and J ends lost 5 bases and 6 bases, in that order; junction bases with no gene match: 9. The CDR3 loop reads CASSIPSGVTDTQYF. The CDR3 bases are TGTGCCAGCAGCATTCCTAGCGGGGTTACTGATACGCAGTATTTT.